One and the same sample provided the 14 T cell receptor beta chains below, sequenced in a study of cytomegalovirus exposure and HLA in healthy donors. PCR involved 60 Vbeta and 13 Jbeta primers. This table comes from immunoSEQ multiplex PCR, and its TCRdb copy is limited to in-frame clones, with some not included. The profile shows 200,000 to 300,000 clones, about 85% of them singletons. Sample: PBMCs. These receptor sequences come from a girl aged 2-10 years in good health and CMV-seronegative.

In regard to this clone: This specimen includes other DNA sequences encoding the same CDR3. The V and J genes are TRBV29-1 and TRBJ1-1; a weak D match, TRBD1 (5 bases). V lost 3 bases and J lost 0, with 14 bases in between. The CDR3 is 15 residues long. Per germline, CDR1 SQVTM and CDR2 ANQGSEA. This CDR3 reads CSVEVTGAMNTEAFF. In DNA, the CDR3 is TGCAGCGTTGAGGTAACAGGTGCTATGAACACTGAAGCTTTCTTT.

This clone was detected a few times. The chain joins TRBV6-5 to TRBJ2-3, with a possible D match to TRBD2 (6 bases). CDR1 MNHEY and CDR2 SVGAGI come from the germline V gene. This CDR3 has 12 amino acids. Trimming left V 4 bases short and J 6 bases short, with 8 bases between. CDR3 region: CASSSRGDTQYF. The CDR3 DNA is TGTGCCAGCAGTTCCCGGGGGGATACGCAGTATTTT.

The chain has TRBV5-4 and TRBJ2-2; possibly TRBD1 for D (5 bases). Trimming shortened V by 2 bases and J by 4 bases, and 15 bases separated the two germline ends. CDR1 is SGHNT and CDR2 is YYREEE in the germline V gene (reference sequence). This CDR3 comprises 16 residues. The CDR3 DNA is TGTGCCAGCAGCTTAAAGCTAGGGGTGGCCACCGGGGAGCTGTTTTTT. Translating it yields CASSLKLGVATGELFF.

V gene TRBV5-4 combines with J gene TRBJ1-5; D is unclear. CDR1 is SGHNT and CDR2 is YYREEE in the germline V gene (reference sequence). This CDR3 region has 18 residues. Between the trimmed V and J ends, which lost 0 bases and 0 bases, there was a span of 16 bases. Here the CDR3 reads CASSLVDGEKFSNQPQHF. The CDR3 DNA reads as TGTGCCAGCAGCTTGGTCGACGGAGAGAAGTTTAGCAATCAGCCCCAGCATTTT.

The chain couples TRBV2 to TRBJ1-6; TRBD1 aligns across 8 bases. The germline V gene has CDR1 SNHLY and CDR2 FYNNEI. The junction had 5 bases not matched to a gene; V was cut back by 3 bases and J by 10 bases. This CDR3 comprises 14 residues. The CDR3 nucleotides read TGTGCCAGCAGTGATGTGGACAGGGTATCACCCCTCCACTTT. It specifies CASSDVDRVSPLHF.

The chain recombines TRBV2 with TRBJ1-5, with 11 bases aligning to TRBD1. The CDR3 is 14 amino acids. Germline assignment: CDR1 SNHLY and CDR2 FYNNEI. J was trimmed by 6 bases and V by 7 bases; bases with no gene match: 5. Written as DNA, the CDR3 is TGTGCCAGCACGACCGGGACAGGGGGTCAGCCCCAGCATTTT. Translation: CASTTGTGGQPQHF.

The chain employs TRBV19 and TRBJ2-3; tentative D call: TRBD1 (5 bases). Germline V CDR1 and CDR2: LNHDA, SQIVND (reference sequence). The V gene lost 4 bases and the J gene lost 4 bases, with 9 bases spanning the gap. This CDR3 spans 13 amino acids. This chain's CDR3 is CASSTRAPDTQYF. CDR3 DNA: TGTGCCAGTAGTACCAGGGCCCCAGATACGCAGTATTTT.

CDR3 in amino acids: CASSSKPGDSESPLHF. Here the CDR3 DNA reads TGTGCCAGCAGCTCTAAACCTGGGGACAGCGAATCACCCCTCCACTTT. This sequence joins TRBV5-6 and TRBJ1-6; 7 positions agree with TRBD1. Trimming took 3 bases from V and 10 from J; bases not matched to a gene: 13. Germline CDR1 reads SGHDT; CDR2 reads YYEEEE. The length of the CDR3 is 16 residues.

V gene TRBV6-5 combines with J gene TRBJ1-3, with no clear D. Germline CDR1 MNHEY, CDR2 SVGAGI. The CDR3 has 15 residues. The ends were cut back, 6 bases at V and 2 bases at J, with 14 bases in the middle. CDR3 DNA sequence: TGTGCCAGCAGCGTCGATGAGGTCCCTGGAAACACCATATATTTT. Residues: CASSVDEVPGNTIYF.

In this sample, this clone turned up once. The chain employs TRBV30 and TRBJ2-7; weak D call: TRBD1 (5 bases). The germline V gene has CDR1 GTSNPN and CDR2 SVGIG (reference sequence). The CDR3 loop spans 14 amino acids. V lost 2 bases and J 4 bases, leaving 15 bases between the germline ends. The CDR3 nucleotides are TGTGCCTGGAGTACAGGCGGACGACCTTACGAGCAGTACTTC. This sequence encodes CAWSTGGRPYEQYF.

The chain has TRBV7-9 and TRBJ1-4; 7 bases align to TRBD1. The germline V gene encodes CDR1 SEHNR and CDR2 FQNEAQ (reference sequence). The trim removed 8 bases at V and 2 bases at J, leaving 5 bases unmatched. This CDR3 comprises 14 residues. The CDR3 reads CASQGEYTNEKLFF. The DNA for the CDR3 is TGTGCCAGCCAGGGGGAATATACTAATGAAAAACTGTTTTTT.

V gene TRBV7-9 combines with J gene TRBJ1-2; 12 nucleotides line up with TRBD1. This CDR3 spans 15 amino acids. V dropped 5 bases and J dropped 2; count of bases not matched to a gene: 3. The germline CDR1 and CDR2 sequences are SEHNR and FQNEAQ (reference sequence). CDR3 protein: CASSTGTGGNYGYTF. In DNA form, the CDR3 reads TGTGCCAGCAGCACCGGGACAGGGGGCAACTATGGCTACACCTTC.

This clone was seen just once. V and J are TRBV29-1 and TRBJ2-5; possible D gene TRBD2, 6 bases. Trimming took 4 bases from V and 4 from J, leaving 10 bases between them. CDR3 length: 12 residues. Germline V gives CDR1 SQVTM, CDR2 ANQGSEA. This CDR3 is CSVAGGVETQYF. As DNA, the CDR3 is TGCAGCGTTGCTGGAGGGGTAGAGACCCAGTACTTC.

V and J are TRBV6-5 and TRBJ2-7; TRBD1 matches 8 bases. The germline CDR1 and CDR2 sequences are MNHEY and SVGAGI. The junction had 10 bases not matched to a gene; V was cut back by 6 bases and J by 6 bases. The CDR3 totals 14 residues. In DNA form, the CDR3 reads TGTGCCAGCAGAGTCAGGGGGCCGTTCCCCGAGCAGTACTTC. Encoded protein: CASRVRGPFPEQYF.